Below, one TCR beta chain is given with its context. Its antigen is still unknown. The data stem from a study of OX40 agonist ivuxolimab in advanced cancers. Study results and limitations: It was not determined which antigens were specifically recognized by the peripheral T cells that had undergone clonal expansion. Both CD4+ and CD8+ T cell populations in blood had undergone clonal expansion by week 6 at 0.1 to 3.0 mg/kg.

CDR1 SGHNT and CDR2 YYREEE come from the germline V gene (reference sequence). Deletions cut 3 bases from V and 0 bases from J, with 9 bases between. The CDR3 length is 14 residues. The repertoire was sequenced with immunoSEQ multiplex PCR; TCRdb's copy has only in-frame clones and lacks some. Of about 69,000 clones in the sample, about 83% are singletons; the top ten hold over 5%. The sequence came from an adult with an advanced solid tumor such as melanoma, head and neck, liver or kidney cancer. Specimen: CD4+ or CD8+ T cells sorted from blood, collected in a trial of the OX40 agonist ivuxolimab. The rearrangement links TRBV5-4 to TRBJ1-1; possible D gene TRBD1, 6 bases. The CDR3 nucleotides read TGTGCCAGCAGCTCGGACAGAATGAACACTGAAGCTTTCTTT. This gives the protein CASSSDRMNTEAFF.